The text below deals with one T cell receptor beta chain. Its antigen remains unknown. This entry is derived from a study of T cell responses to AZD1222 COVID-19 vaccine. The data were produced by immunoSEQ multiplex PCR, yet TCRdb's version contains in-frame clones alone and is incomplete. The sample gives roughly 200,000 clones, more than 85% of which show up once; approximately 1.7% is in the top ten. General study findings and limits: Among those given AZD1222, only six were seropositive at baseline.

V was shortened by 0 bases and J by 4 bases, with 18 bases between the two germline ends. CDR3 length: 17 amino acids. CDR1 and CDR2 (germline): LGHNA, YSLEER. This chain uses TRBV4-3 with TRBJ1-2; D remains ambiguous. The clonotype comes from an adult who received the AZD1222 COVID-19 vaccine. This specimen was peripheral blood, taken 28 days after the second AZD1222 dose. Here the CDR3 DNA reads TGCGCCAGCAGCCAAGATTTTGGGGTCCGTCAACTCTATGGCTACACCTTC. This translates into CASSQDFGVRQLYGYTF.